The T cell receptor (beta chain) under discussion was sequenced for a study of blood T cell repertoires in COVID-19. As for the study in general: PBMCs, B-cell-depleted T cells, or T cells were the source of the cDNA or gDNA that made up the material.

Original processing notes: Estimation of nucleated cell counts was performed using reference gene primer amplification. Sequencing used immunoSEQ multiplex PCR; TCRdb keeps in-frame clones, though not all of them. V and J calls and clone size follow that table, whereas D and trimming were derived from the DNA. The repertoire holds roughly 71,000 clones, with 75% to 90% as singletons. CDR1 is MNHEY, CDR2 SMNVEV, per germline (reference sequence). Trimming left V 3 bases short and J 4 bases short, with 18 bases between. This CDR3 has 16 amino acids. The clonotype originates from a woman older than 75 with acute or convalescent COVID-19. Sequenced material: peripheral blood. The chain joins TRBV27 to TRBJ1-2; D is perhaps TRBD1 (5 bases). This CDR3 is CASSFWARAEIYGYTF. CDR3 in DNA: TGTGCCAGCAGTTTTTGGGCCAGGGCGGAGATCTATGGCTACACCTTC.